This T cell receptor beta chain came from a study of cytomegalovirus exposure and HLA in healthy donors. Overall study results and limits: In an earlier analysis, productive rearrangement rates for most beta V segments clustered near 87% or 30%.

Germline CDR1 MNHEY, CDR2 SVGAGI. The CDR3 is 14 residues long. V lost 5 bases and J lost 7, with 17 bases in between. This clone has more than one count but fewer than ten. Its matching antigen is unknown. The PCR was carried out with 60 Vbeta primers and 13 Jbeta primers. The data were produced by immunoSEQ multiplex PCR, yet TCRdb's version contains in-frame clones alone and is incomplete. The sample records about 130,000 clones, less than 85% being singletons. The receptor comes from a man aged 18 to 30 in good health and CMV-seropositive. Sequencing was done on a sample of PBMCs. The chain joins TRBV6-5 to TRBJ1-2; a weak D match, TRBD1 (5 bases). The CDR3, as DNA: TGTGCCAGCAGTCGTCCGGGGGAGGCGGCTGGCTACACCTTC. Amino acids: CASSRPGEAAGYTF.